This T cell receptor beta chain was recovered during a study of CD8 T cells in ankylosing spondylitis listed by TCRdb under 2017. Context from the whole study: The study profiled T cell receptor beta repertoires in healthy donors and ankylosing spondylitis patients to find disease-linked TCR variants. In total, the full study cohort was made up of approximately 99 healthy donors and roughly 27 ankylosing spondylitis patients. Peripheral blood was sampled, and synovial fluid was also collected from ankylosing spondylitis patients.

The germline V gene (reference sequence) sets CDR1 to SEHNR and CDR2 to FQNEAQ. Taken from cysteine to phenylalanine, the CDR3 has 12 residues. The only DNA kept is the CDR3, 36 bases in frame from the first base. Deletion took 6 bases off V and 9 bases off J, with a span of 13 bases between the germline ends. The sample holds a few counts of this clonotype. Its target antigen remains unknown. Within one base of it there is no much larger clone, and no base qualities were kept. Reads for this sample came from an Illumina HiSeq 2500. Quantitative 5'-RACE with molecular barcodes was used to prepare TCR beta libraries. On the authors' methods: A new computational method, built on a probabilistic model of VDJ rearrangement, was used to identify disease-linked TCR variants. The raw public reads went through TCRdb reprocessing: fastp at Q25, MiXCR clone calling, in-frame beta chains kept. Records with the same CDR3 protein are collapsed into one entry carrying the most frequent genes and DNA. In this record, the V and J calls reflect TCRdb's handling and not the investigators' own analysis. Within this sample are 250,000 to 350,000 distinct CDR3 sequences, with roughly 20% of them counted one time only. The biggest ten clones account for around 3.2% of the sample.

Overall study outcomes, separate from this receptor: In peripheral blood, the disease-linked clones were found at relatively low frequencies and had a CD8+ phenotype. A TCR beta motif of 8 or 9 highly homologous amino acid variants appeared characteristic of blood from ankylosing spondylitis patients. Some motif variants had previously been reported in the synovial fluid and blood of reactive arthritis patients, which suggests shared mechanisms of disease initiation. The disease-linked clones were reported as significantly enriched in matched synovial fluid samples from ankylosing spondylitis patients.

This sequence uses TRBV7-9 and TRBJ2-3; the D gene assignment is ambiguous. The receptor comes from a female donor with ankylosing spondylitis or in good health (not recorded which). Sequenced: blood, either unsorted or a sorted T cell fraction (not recorded which). The DNA reads as follows: TGTGCCAGCAGAACACTCAGGAACACGCAGTATTTT. Translation gives CASRTLRNTQYF. The CDR3, completed at both ends by the reference TRBV7-9 and TRBJ2-3 genes, gives the full variable domain DTGVSQNPRHKITKRGQNVTFRCDPISEHNRLYWYRQTLGQGPEFLTYFQNEAQLEKSRLLSDRFSAERPKGSFSTLEIQRTEQGDSAMYLCASRTLRNTQYFGPGTRLTVL.